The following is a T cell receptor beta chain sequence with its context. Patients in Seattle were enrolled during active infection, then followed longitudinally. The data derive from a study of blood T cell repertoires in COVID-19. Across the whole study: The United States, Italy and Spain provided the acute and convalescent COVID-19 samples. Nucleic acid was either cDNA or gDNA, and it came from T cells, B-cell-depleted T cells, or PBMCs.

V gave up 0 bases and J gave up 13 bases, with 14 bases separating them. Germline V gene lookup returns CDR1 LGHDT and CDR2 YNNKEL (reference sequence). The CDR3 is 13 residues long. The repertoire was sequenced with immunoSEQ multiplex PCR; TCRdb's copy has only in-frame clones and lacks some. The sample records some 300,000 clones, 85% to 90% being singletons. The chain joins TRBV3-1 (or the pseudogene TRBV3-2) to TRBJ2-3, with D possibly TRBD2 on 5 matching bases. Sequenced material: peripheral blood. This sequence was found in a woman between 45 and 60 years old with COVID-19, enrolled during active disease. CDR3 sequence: CASSQDRVATKYF. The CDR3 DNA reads TGTGCCAGCAGCCAAGATCGGGTAGCGACGAAGTATTTT.